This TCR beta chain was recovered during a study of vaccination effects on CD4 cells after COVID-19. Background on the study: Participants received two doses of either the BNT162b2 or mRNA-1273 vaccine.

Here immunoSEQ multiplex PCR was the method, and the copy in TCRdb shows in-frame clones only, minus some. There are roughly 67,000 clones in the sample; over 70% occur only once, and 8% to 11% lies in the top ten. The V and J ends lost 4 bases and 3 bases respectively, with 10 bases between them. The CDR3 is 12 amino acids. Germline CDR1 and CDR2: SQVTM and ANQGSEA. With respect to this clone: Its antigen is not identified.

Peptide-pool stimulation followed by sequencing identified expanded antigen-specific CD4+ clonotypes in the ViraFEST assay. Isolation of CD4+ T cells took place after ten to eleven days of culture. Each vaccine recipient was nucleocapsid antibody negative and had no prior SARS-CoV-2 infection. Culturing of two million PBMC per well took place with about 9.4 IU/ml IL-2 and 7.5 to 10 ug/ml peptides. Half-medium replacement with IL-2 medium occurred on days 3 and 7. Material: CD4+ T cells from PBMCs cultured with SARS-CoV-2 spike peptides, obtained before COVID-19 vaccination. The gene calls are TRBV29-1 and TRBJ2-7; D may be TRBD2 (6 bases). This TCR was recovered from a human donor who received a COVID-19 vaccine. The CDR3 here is CSVGRGSYEQYV. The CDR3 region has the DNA TGCAGCGTTGGACGGGGGAGCTACGAGCAGTACGTC.